The rows below give T cell receptor beta chains drawn from one sample of a study of cytomegalovirus exposure and HLA in healthy donors. The assay was immunoSEQ multiplex PCR, and TCRdb's table has in-frame clones only and misses some. The data contain around 200,000 clones, just under 85% of them singletons. Sequencing was performed on PBMCs. All receptors come from a woman aged 40-49 years in good health and CMV-seronegative. The CDR3 runs from the conserved cysteine through the conserved F or W. The D gene is left open where the match is weak. Clone size appears in some rows only: once, few, many, or a class for an expanded clone.

TGTGCCACCCCGACAGGGAAAGAGACCCAGTACTTC | CATPTGKETQYF | TRBD1 | - | TRBJ2-5 | TRBV6-1 | 12
TGCGCCAGCAGCGCGGGACTAGGCGGCGAGCAGTACTTC | CASSAGLGGEQYF | TRBD2 | - | TRBJ2-7 | TRBV5-1 | 13
TGTGCCAGCAGGATGCGAGTGACTACCATCTACGAGCAGTACTTC | CASRMRVTTIYEQYF | - | few | TRBJ2-7 | TRBV2 | 15
TGTGCCAGCAGTTACACGGGACTAGCTTCCTACGAGCAGTACTTC | CASSYTGLASYEQYF | TRBD2 | few | TRBJ2-7 | TRBV6-5 | 15
TGTGCCAACGATCCAGGATCCACCGGGGAGCTGTTTTTT | CANDPGSTGELFF | - | - | TRBJ2-2 | TRBV7-9 | 13
TGTGCCAGCAGACGGAGGGGTTCAGGAAACACCATATATTTT | CASRRRGSGNTIYF | - | - | TRBJ1-3 | TRBV7-8 | 14
TGTGCCAGCAGCCCTCGGGACAGGGAGGACACTGAAGCTTTCTTT | CASSPRDREDTEAFF | TRBD1 | once | TRBJ1-1 | TRBV9 | 15
TGCGCCAGCAGCTCGGGACTAGCAAGTGTAGAGCTCTTC | CASSSGLASVELF | TRBD2 | - | TRBJ2-1 | TRBV5-1 | 13
TGTGCCAGCAGCTTGGGACAGGGGGATAATTCACCCCTCCACTTT | CASSLGQGDNSPLHF | TRBD1 | - | TRBJ1-6 | TRBV5-4 | 15
TGTGCCAGCAGTGAACAGGGTTTTACAAATTCACCCCTCCACTTT | CASSEQGFTNSPLHF | - | - | TRBJ1-6 | TRBV2 | 15
TGTGCCGGGAGACAGGGCCTGGGGTCCTACGAGCGGTACTTC | CAGRQGLGSYERYF | TRBD1 | - | TRBJ2-7 | TRBV30 | 14
TGTGCCAGCAGCTTAGTCAGTGTGACTAGCGGGGGGATAAGTGGGGCCAACGTCCTGACTTTC | CASSLVSVTSGGISGANVLTF | TRBD2 | - | TRBJ2-6 | TRBV7-6 | 21
TGTGCCAGCAGCTTAGTTAGCGGGGGCGCAGATACGCAGTATTTT | CASSLVSGGADTQYF | TRBD2 | - | TRBJ2-3 | TRBV7-2 | 15
TGTGCCAGCAGCTCATACACTGAAGCTTTCTTT | CASSSYTEAFF | - | few | TRBJ1-1 | TRBV7-9 | 11
TGTGCCAGCAGCCAAGTTGGCAGTCGAGCTTTCTTT | CASSQVGSRAFF | - | - | TRBJ1-1 | TRBV14 | 12
TGTGCCATCAGTGAGGCACAGACCTACAATGAGCAGTTCTTC | CAISEAQTYNEQFF | - | - | TRBJ2-1 | TRBV10-3 | 14
TGTGCCAGCAGTGATGGTCAGGGGAACTATGGCTACACCTTC | CASSDGQGNYGYTF | - | - | TRBJ1-2 | TRBV6-1 | 14
TGTGCCAGCAGCGTGTCGCTAGCTGGGACCGGGGAGCTGTTTTTT | CASSVSLAGTGELFF | - | once | TRBJ2-2 | TRBV9 | 15
TGTGCCAGTAGTCCGGCCGGGACAGGGGTGCGAAACACCATATATTTT | CASSPAGTGVRNTIYF | TRBD1 | - | TRBJ1-3 | TRBV19 | 16
TGCGCCAGCAGCTACACACCGGGGGAAGAGACCCAGTACTTC | CASSYTPGEETQYF | - | - | TRBJ2-5 | TRBV4-1 | 14
TGCGCCAGCAGCTTGGCCCGGGGACACCCTAACTATGGCTACACCTTC | CASSLARGHPNYGYTF | - | - | TRBJ1-2 | TRBV5-1 | 16
TGTGCCACCAGCAGAGGCGGGGGGGCCACTGAGACCCAGTACTTC | CATSRGGGATETQYF | TRBD2 | - | TRBJ2-5 | TRBV15 | 15
TGTGCCAGCAGCGCGGACAGACAAGGAGAGACCCAGTACTTC | CASSADRQGETQYF | - | once | TRBJ2-5 | TRBV5-4 | 14
TGTGCCAGCAGTCCTCTAGCGGGGGGGCAAAATGAGCAGTTCTTC | CASSPLAGGQNEQFF | TRBD2 | - | TRBJ2-1 | TRBV6-1 | 15
TGTGCCAGCAGTGAAGTTGGGACACCGAACACTGAAGCTTTCTTT | CASSEVGTPNTEAFF | - | - | TRBJ1-1 | TRBV2 | 15
TGTGCCAGCAGTGAAGCCTTCGGGGATCAGCCCCAGCATTTT | CASSEAFGDQPQHF | - | - | TRBJ1-5 | TRBV6-1 | 14
TGTGCCAGTAGTCCGGACAGGGGGCCGAGCTCTGGAAACACCATATATTTT | CASSPDRGPSSGNTIYF | TRBD1 | - | TRBJ1-3 | TRBV19 | 17
TGTGCCAGCTCACCAGCGGGACAGATAGCCGGAAACACCATATATTTT | CASSPAGQIAGNTIYF | TRBD1 | - | TRBJ1-3 | TRBV18 | 16
TGCGCCAGCAGCCGGACTAGCGGGGGCCCCACAGATACGCAGTATTTT | CASSRTSGGPTDTQYF | TRBD2 | once | TRBJ2-3 | TRBV5-1 | 16
TGTGCCAGCAGCCCAATGGCGGGAGAGAAGGGAAACACCATATATTTT | CASSPMAGEKGNTIYF | - | - | TRBJ1-3 | TRBV7-9 | 16
TGTGCCAGCTCCACCCGAGGAGCCCCAAGCTCCTACAATGAGCAGTTCTTC | CASSTRGAPSSYNEQFF | - | - | TRBJ2-1 | TRBV5-4 | 17
TGTGCCAGCAGACCGATGACAGGGGTGGGGTATGGCTACACCTTC | CASRPMTGVGYGYTF | TRBD1 | - | TRBJ1-2 | TRBV7-8 | 15
TGTGCCAGCTCACTGGGGACAGGGAGCGAGCAGTTCTTC | CASSLGTGSEQFF | TRBD1 | - | TRBJ2-1 | TRBV18 | 13
TGTGCCAGCAGCTACGGGACAGACACTGAAGCTTTCTTT | CASSYGTDTEAFF | TRBD1 | few | TRBJ1-1 | TRBV5-4 | 13
TGTGCCAGCAGTCAAATAGGGAGATACGAGCAGTACTTC | CASSQIGRYEQYF | - | - | TRBJ2-7 | TRBV27 | 13
TGTGCCAGCAGGCCAGGGGGCACTGAAGCTTTCTTT | CASRPGGTEAFF | TRBD1 | - | TRBJ1-1 | TRBV2 | 12
TGTGCCAGCAGCCTGACAGGGGGGATCGAGCAGTACTTC | CASSLTGGIEQYF | TRBD1 | - | TRBJ2-7 | TRBV28 | 13
TGCAGTGCTAGTTTTAGAAACACCATATATTTT | CSASFRNTIYF | - | - | TRBJ1-3 | TRBV20-1 | 11
TGTGCCAGCAGTGAACCGAGACAGACCTACGAGCAGTACTTC | CASSEPRQTYEQYF | - | - | TRBJ2-7 | TRBV2 | 14
TGTGCCAGCAGTTCTCAAGAGACCCAGTACTTC | CASSSQETQYF | - | few | TRBJ2-5 | TRBV28 | 11
TGTGCCAGCAGCTTTCTGGACAGGGCCGCCTACGAGCAGTACTTC | CASSFLDRAAYEQYF | TRBD1 | - | TRBJ2-7 | TRBV7-8 | 15
TGTGCCAGCAGGGACAGGGCGATTCCGGGTGAAAAACTGTTTTTT | CASRDRAIPGEKLFF | TRBD1 | few | TRBJ1-4 | TRBV2 | 15
TGTGCCAGCAGCTCAACACCCTCTGGAAACACCATATATTTT | CASSSTPSGNTIYF | - | - | TRBJ1-3 | TRBV5-4 | 14
TGTGCCATCAGTTCCGGGGGGACTGTCTACGAGCAGTACTTC | CAISSGGTVYEQYF | TRBD2 | - | TRBJ2-7 | TRBV10-3 | 14
TGCGCCAGCAGAGCGGGGGGGGAATACAATGAGCAGTTCTTC | CASRAGGEYNEQFF | TRBD2 | - | TRBJ2-1 | TRBV5-1 | 14
TGTGCCAGCAGTTACGAGACAGGGCGAGAGACCCAGTACTTC | CASSYETGRETQYF | TRBD1 | - | TRBJ2-5 | TRBV6-6 | 14
TGTGCCTGGAGTCACGGGACTCGCACTAATGAGCAGTTCTTC | CAWSHGTRTNEQFF | - | - | TRBJ2-1 | TRBV30 | 14
TGTGCCAGCAGTTTATTGATGGGGCCCACCACAGATACGCAGTATTTT | CASSLLMGPTTDTQYF | - | - | TRBJ2-3 | TRBV28 | 16
TGTGCCAGCAGGTTGGCAAGAGCGGGGGGCACAGATACGCAGTATTTT | CASRLARAGGTDTQYF | TRBD2 | - | TRBJ2-3 | TRBV28 | 16
TGTGCCAGCAGCTCCGGACTAGCGGGGGGCGGCTCCTACGAGCAGTACTTC | CASSSGLAGGGSYEQYF | TRBD2 | - | TRBJ2-7 | TRBV5-4 | 17